This is a list of T cell receptor beta chains from one sample in a study of blood T cell repertoires in COVID-19. Only in-frame clones appear in the TCRdb table, and some are missing; sequencing was by immunoSEQ multiplex PCR. Seen here are around 200,000 clones, 83% observed once, and the top ten hold 2.5% to 3.5%. The sequencing sample was made of peripheral blood. The receptors were gathered from a man aged 50 or older with active or convalescent COVID-19. The CDR3 runs from the conserved cysteine through the conserved F or W. Fields, in order: CDR3 protein, V gene, J gene.

CDR3 protein: CASSLYGTSANTGELFF
V gene: TRBV27
J gene: TRBJ2-2

CDR3 protein: CATSDFGAAGQGSTDTQYF
V gene: TRBV24-1
J gene: TRBJ2-3

CDR3 protein: CSASGREGSYEQYF
V gene: TRBV20-1
J gene: TRBJ2-7

CDR3 protein: CASSAPTGMNTEAFF
V gene: TRBV5-4
J gene: TRBJ1-1

CDR3 protein: CASSRGFRSGGAYNEQFF
V gene: TRBV4-3
J gene: TRBJ2-1

CDR3 protein: CASSARGNTGELFF
V gene: TRBV9
J gene: TRBJ2-2

CDR3 protein: CAISEPEGTGGLGNEQFF
V gene: TRBV10-3
J gene: TRBJ2-1

CDR3 protein: CATSGRTGGNTGELFF
V gene: TRBV24-1
J gene: TRBJ2-2

CDR3 protein: CASSVASGKLFF
V gene: TRBV9
J gene: TRBJ1-4

CDR3 protein: CASSLGLGRPDYEQYF
V gene: TRBV5-1
J gene: TRBJ2-7

CDR3 protein: CASIKREGRDTQYF
V gene: TRBV6-5
J gene: TRBJ2-3

CDR3 protein: CAWTLGQGVHTIYF
V gene: TRBV30
J gene: TRBJ1-3

CDR3 protein: CASSLLPPGQGSSYEQYF
V gene: TRBV28
J gene: TRBJ2-7

CDR3 protein: CASSPQRTTFYEQYF
V gene: TRBV7-2
J gene: TRBJ2-7

CDR3 protein: CASSGLTGNEQYF
V gene: TRBV19
J gene: TRBJ2-7

CDR3 protein: CAISVGGTGQPQHF
V gene: TRBV10-3
J gene: TRBJ1-5

CDR3 protein: CASSAFTGDEQFF
V gene: TRBV5-6
J gene: TRBJ2-1

CDR3 protein: CASSVGPAGGNTIYF
V gene: TRBV9
J gene: TRBJ1-3

CDR3 protein: CASSPHGGGNTEAFF
V gene: TRBV4-1
J gene: TRBJ1-1

CDR3 protein: CASSLSGGQMGTDTQYF
V gene: TRBV27
J gene: TRBJ2-3

CDR3 protein: CASSLDAGLGETQYF
V gene: TRBV5-1
J gene: TRBJ2-5

CDR3 protein: CASSLFGQGLYTEAFF
V gene: TRBV27
J gene: TRBJ1-1

CDR3 protein: CASTPSGGPSTDTQYF
V gene: TRBV2
J gene: TRBJ2-3

CDR3 protein: CASSLGGLASSVGNTGELFF
V gene: TRBV27
J gene: TRBJ2-2

CDR3 protein: CASSVDSGRNTGELFF
V gene: TRBV9
J gene: TRBJ2-2

CDR3 protein: CASSRTSGAHNEQFF
V gene: TRBV7-2
J gene: TRBJ2-1

CDR3 protein: CASSLEDRGRQYNEQFF
V gene: TRBV13
J gene: TRBJ2-1

CDR3 protein: CASRLAGAKETQYF
V gene: TRBV21-1
J gene: TRBJ2-5

CDR3 protein: CASSSLAGGSNQPQHF
V gene: TRBV5-5
J gene: TRBJ1-5

CDR3 protein: CASSPPPGQGADTQYF
V gene: TRBV5-6
J gene: TRBJ2-3

CDR3 protein: CASSGTVMNTEAFF
V gene: TRBV18
J gene: TRBJ1-1

CDR3 protein: CASSLLPGSGNTIYF
V gene: TRBV28
J gene: TRBJ1-3

CDR3 protein: CASSLRLAVSTDTQYF
V gene: TRBV4-1
J gene: TRBJ2-3

CDR3 protein: CASSPGPANTEAFF
V gene: TRBV4-3
J gene: TRBJ1-1

CDR3 protein: CASSNSWYEQYF
V gene: TRBV7-9
J gene: TRBJ2-7

CDR3 protein: CASSQVGEGSYNSPLHF
V gene: TRBV4-1
J gene: TRBJ1-6

CDR3 protein: CASSGAIEAFF
V gene: TRBV18
J gene: TRBJ1-1

CDR3 protein: CASSPLGQGESPLHF
V gene: TRBV18
J gene: TRBJ1-6

CDR3 protein: CASSLERRNEQFF
V gene: TRBV7-9
J gene: TRBJ2-1

CDR3 protein: CASSKSRDRETEAFF
V gene: TRBV6-5
J gene: TRBJ1-1

CDR3 protein: CASSVGRGNSGYTF
V gene: TRBV9
J gene: TRBJ1-2

CDR3 protein: CASSWTGRDEQFF
V gene: TRBV5-8
J gene: TRBJ2-1

CDR3 protein: CATSDFPGSLNEQFF
V gene: TRBV24-1
J gene: TRBJ2-1

CDR3 protein: CASTTGGAATGELFF
V gene: TRBV5-1
J gene: TRBJ2-2

CDR3 protein: CASSWDRVNTEAFF
V gene: TRBV6-5
J gene: TRBJ1-1